This note documents a single TCR beta chain sequence. The time point was: after neoadjuvant nivolumab, at surgical resection. This sample was included in a study of neoadjuvant anti-PD-1 for oral cavity cancer. The method was immunoSEQ multiplex PCR; TCRdb's version includes in-frame clones alone and lacks a portion of them. Of tens of thousands of clones in the sample, about 85% are singletons; the top ten hold less than 4%. The clonotype comes from a person aged 35-79 years with oral cavity squamous cell carcinoma. The sample here was PBMCs, taken after nivolumab (anti-PD-1) treatment.

The DNA for the CDR3 is TGCGCCAGCAGCCCCGAGAACTCTGGAAACACCATATATTTT. It encodes CASSPENSGNTIYF. J is TRBJ1-3 and V is TRBV5-1; the D is unclear. Per germline, CDR1 SGHRS and CDR2 YFSETQ. The ends were cut back, 4 bases at V and 0 bases at J, with 8 bases in the middle. The CDR3 runs 14 residues. The full variable domain, with the rest looked up from reference TRBV5-1 and TRBJ1-3, is KAGVTQTPRYLIKTRGQQVTLSCSPISGHRSVSWYQQTPGQGLQFLFEYFSETQRNKGNFPGRFSGRQFSNSRSEMNVSTLELGDSALYLCASSPENSGNTIYFGEGSWLTVV.